A single sample gave rise to the 32 T cell receptor beta chains below, sequenced in a study of blood T cell repertoires in COVID-19. Generated by immunoSEQ multiplex PCR, the TCRdb table keeps only in-frame clones and is missing some. The sample has a few hundred thousand clones; around 86% are singletons. Input material: peripheral blood. These receptors were obtained from a man between 60 and 75 years old with acute or convalescent COVID-19.

This clone has just one count. The rearrangement joins TRBV5-1 to TRBJ1-2, with D perhaps TRBD1 (6 bases). The CDR3 consists of 16 residues. V dropped 4 bases and J dropped 0 bases, with 16 bases sitting between them. The germline CDR1 and CDR2 sequences are SGHRS and YFSETQ. The DNA of the CDR3 is TGCGCCAGCAGCGTGAACACAGGGCCCGCTAACTATGGCTACACCTTC. This encodes CASSVNTGPANYGYTF. Looking up the rest from reference TRBV5-1 and TRBJ1-2 gives the full variable domain: KAGVTQTPRYLIKTRGQQVTLSCSPISGHRSVSWYQQTPGQGLQFLFEYFSETQRNKGNFPGRFSGRQFSNSRSEMNVSTLELGDSALYLCASSVNTGPANYGYTFGSGTRLTVV.

This clone was detected only a few times. The CDR3 DNA reads as TGTGCCAGCTCACCACTTCCAGGCCCTGACACTGAAGCTTTCTTT. Translated, it gives CASSPLPGPDTEAFF. The chain is built from TRBV18 and TRBJ1-1; unclear D gene. V lost 1 base, J lost 3 bases, and 12 bases lay in between. This CDR3 comprises 15 residues. CDR1 is KGHSH and CDR2 is LQKENI in the germline V gene.

The chain couples TRBV27 to TRBJ2-2, with TRBD1 matching over 10 bases. The CDR3 runs 16 residues. J gave up 3 bases and V 5 bases, and 6 bases lay outside the gene matches. CDR1 and CDR2 from the germline V gene are MNHEY and SMNVEV (reference sequence). CDR3 sequence: CASSTSGTGDTGELFF. The CDR3 DNA reads as TGTGCCAGCAGTACATCAGGGACAGGGGACACCGGGGAGCTGTTTTTT.

The chain joins TRBV2 to TRBJ2-7; D unclear. This CDR3 is 11 amino acids long. From germline, CDR1 is SNHLY and CDR2 FYNNEI. Trimming left V 2 bases short and J 3 bases short, with 2 bases between. The CDR3 region has the DNA TGTGCCAGCAGTGAACGCTACGAGCAGTACTTC. Translating it yields CASSERYEQYF.

The chain combines TRBV28 with TRBJ1-5, with unresolved D. Trimming pared 3 bases from V and 3 bases from J, leaving 18 bases between. CDR1 is MDHEN, CDR2 SYDVKM, per germline. There are 17 residues in the CDR3. CDR3 region: CASSFYFSGGLNQPQHF. The CDR3 coding sequence is TGTGCCAGCAGTTTTTATTTTAGCGGAGGGCTCAATCAGCCCCAGCATTTT.

The gene calls are TRBV29-1 and TRBJ1-1; 9 bases match TRBD1. Looked up from germline, CDR1 is SQVTM and CDR2 is ANQGSEA. This CDR3 is 15 amino acids long. Germline trimming cut 6 bases from V and 0 bases from J; bases unmatched to any gene: 8. CDR3 DNA sequence: TGCAGCGTGCGACAGGGGGGGGACATGAACACTGAAGCTTTCTTT. This sequence encodes CSVRQGGDMNTEAFF.

This chain connects TRBV3-1 (or the pseudogene TRBV3-2) to TRBJ2-1; D is possibly TRBD1 (6 bases). Germline V gene lookup returns CDR1 LGHDT and CDR2 YNNKEL (reference sequence). The ends were cut back, 4 bases at V and 2 bases at J, with 12 bases in the middle. CDR3 size: 15 residues. CDR3 residues: CASSPYRETYNEQFF. The CDR3 DNA reads as TGTGCCAGCAGCCCCTACAGGGAAACCTACAATGAGCAGTTCTTC.

J is TRBJ2-5 and V is TRBV5-5; 7 bases map to TRBD1. Germline V gives CDR1 SGHKS, CDR2 YYEKEE (reference sequence). V shed 0 bases and J 2 bases; nucleotides not matched to a gene: 1. CDR3 length: 14 amino acids. The CDR3: CASSLAGQQETQYF. For the CDR3, the DNA is TGTGCCAGCAGCTTGGCGGGACAGCAAGAGACCCAGTACTTC.

V is TRBV29-1 and J is TRBJ2-2; no clear D gene. V shed 0 bases and J shed 6 bases, with 5 bases lying between them. Germline CDR1 SQVTM, CDR2 ANQGSEA. The CDR3 extends over 12 amino acids. DNA of the CDR3: TGCAGCGTTGAAGAGAGTCCCGGGGAGCTGTTTTTT. Its protein product is CSVEESPGELFF.

This clone came up once. The chain joins TRBV6-2 or TRBV6-3 to TRBJ2-6; 7 positions match TRBD1. This CDR3 contains 17 residues. The V gene's germline CDR1 is MNHEY and CDR2 SVGEGT. J gave up 4 bases and V 4 bases, and 10 bases lay outside the gene matches. In DNA form, the CDR3 reads TGTGCCAGCAGTTTAGGGACAGTTCCTACCGGGGCCAACGTCCTGACTTTC. This sequence encodes CASSLGTVPTGANVLTF.

The V gene is TRBV28, the J gene TRBJ2-7, with a weak D call TRBD2 (5 bases). Trimming left V 6 bases short and J 10 bases short, with 16 bases between. CDR1 MDHEN and CDR2 SYDVKM come from the germline V gene. The CDR3 is 12 residues long. This chain's CDR3 is CASRTPGREQYF. The CDR3 DNA is TGTGCCAGCAGGACTCCGGGTCGGGAACAGTACTTC.

This chain uses TRBV19 with TRBJ2-7; TRBD1 matches 8 bases. Trimming removed 4 bases from V and 3 bases from J; junction bases left unmatched: 5. The CDR3 is 14 amino acids. Looked up from germline, CDR1 is LNHDA and CDR2 is SQIVND (reference sequence). CDR3 protein: CASSRTGTGYEQYF. DNA for the CDR3: TGTGCCAGTAGTAGAACCGGGACAGGCTACGAGCAGTACTTC.

The chain joins TRBV25-1 to TRBJ1-4; D possibly corresponds to TRBD1 (5 bases). The CDR3 spans 13 residues. In germline, CDR1 is MGHDK, CDR2 SYGVNS. Trimming shortened V by 5 bases and J by 8 bases, and 12 bases separated the two germline ends. For the CDR3, the DNA is TGTGCCAGCAGTCGCAGGGTAGGCGAAAAACTGTTTTTT. Protein: CASSRRVGEKLFF.

This clone was recorded once. The V gene is TRBV6-5, the J gene TRBJ1-5; 10 bases are shared with TRBD1. From germline, CDR1 is MNHEY and CDR2 SVGAGI. CDR3 length: 15 amino acids. Trimming at V came to 5 bases and at J to 2 bases, leaving 3 bases not matched to a gene. CDR3 region: CASSRQGARNQPQHF. In nucleotides, the CDR3 is TGTGCCAGCAGTCGACAGGGGGCACGCAATCAGCCCCAGCATTTT.

This chain connects TRBV5-1 to TRBJ2-7; 7 nucleotides align to TRBD1. CDR1 is SGHRS and CDR2 is YFSETQ in the germline V gene. The CDR3 is 13 residues long. Trimming at V came to 1 base and at J to 2 bases, leaving 0 bases not matched to a gene. The DNA of the CDR3 is TGCGCCAGCAGCTTGACAGGGGCCTACGAGCAGTACTTC. As protein: CASSLTGAYEQYF.

This chain joins TRBV4-2 and TRBJ2-7; possible D gene TRBD1, 5 bases. Germline CDR1 and CDR2: LGHNA and YNFKEQ. The CDR3 runs to 16 residues. The germline V and J ends were trimmed by 0 bases and 1 base, with 13 bases remaining between them. The CDR3, as DNA: TGTGCCAGCAGCCAAGAGGGGCCGGGTATTTCCTACGAGCAGTACTTC. It specifies CASSQEGPGISYEQYF.

This chain joins TRBV7-8 and TRBJ2-5, with D tentatively TRBD2 (6 bases). This CDR3 is 12 amino acids long. Germline CDR1 reads SGHVS; CDR2 reads FQNEAQ. V was trimmed by 0 bases and J by 12 bases, leaving 11 bases between them. The CDR3 DNA reads TGTGCCAGCAGCTTAGCCGGCGGGATTAAGTACTTC. Amino acids: CASSLAGGIKYF.

V is TRBV7-3 and J is TRBJ2-2; D is unresolved. Germline V gene sequence: CDR1 SGHTA, CDR2 FQGTGA. With 5 bases removed from V and 6 bases from J, the gap between germline ends came to 13 bases. CDR3 length: 14 amino acids. CDR3 bases: TGTGCCAGCAGCCAAGGATCTAGTGCCGGGGAGCTGTTTTTT. It specifies CASSQGSSAGELFF.

The DNA for the CDR3 is TGTGCCAGCAGTTTGCCCAACCGGGGGGGACAGAACACCGGGGAGCTGTTTTTT. Amino acid sequence: CASSLPNRGGQNTGELFF. The chain links TRBV27 to TRBJ2-2; 8 bases map to TRBD2. The CDR3 has 18 residues. V dropped 3 bases and J dropped 1; count of bases not matched to a gene: 10. Germline V gives CDR1 MNHEY, CDR2 SMNVEV (reference sequence).

V gene TRBV29-1 combines with J gene TRBJ2-3; TRBD1 is a possible D gene (6 bases). The germline V and J ends were trimmed by 4 bases and 4 bases, with 15 bases remaining between them. Germline V gene lookup returns CDR1 SQVTM and CDR2 ANQGSEA. The CDR3 totals 14 residues. The CDR3 sequence is CSVGHRVEADTQYF. The CDR3 DNA reads as TGCAGCGTTGGTCACAGGGTCGAGGCAGATACGCAGTATTTT.

The V gene is TRBV3-1 (or the pseudogene TRBV3-2), the J gene TRBJ2-5, with D perhaps matching TRBD1 (6 bases). CDR3 length: 16 amino acids. Germline V CDR1 and CDR2: LGHDT, YNNKEL (reference sequence). With 2 bases removed from V and 4 bases from J, the gap between germline ends came to 17 bases. The CDR3 is CASSQFSQGFGETQYF. As DNA, the CDR3 is TGTGCCAGCAGCCAATTCTCCCAGGGGTTTGGAGAGACCCAGTACTTC.

This chain joins TRBV2 and TRBJ1-3, with D unclear. CDR1 and CDR2 from the germline V gene are SNHLY and FYNNEI. This CDR3 region has 16 residues. Trimming removed 5 bases from V and 3 bases from J, with 17 bases in between. This chain's CDR3 is CASSRRAELIGNTIYF. The CDR3 DNA reads TGTGCCAGCAGTCGGAGGGCAGAGCTCATTGGAAACACCATATATTTT.

The chain employs TRBV12-5 and TRBJ1-1; TRBD1 is a possible D gene (5 bases). Trimming took 1 base from V and 1 from J, leaving 10 bases between them. Germline V CDR1 and CDR2: LGHNT, FRNRAP. The CDR3 spans 15 residues. The CDR3 nucleotides are TGTGCTAGTGGTTTGGGCCGGGGGGGGAACACTGAAGCTTTCTTT. It specifies CASGLGRGGNTEAFF.

The chain recombines TRBV29-1 with TRBJ2-3, with TRBD1 identical over 8 bases. V lost 5 bases to trimming and J lost 2 bases; unmatched junction nucleotides: 9. Looked up from germline, CDR1 is SQVTM and CDR2 is ANQGSEA. The CDR3 has 15 amino acids. This chain's CDR3 is CSVRTPGQATDTQYF. CDR3 nucleotide sequence: TGCAGCGTTCGGACCCCGGGACAGGCCACAGATACGCAGTATTTT.

The V call is TRBV6-1, the J call TRBJ1-2, with TRBD1 matching over 8 bases. CDR3 length: 13 residues. In germline, CDR1 is MNHNS, CDR2 SASEGT. After removal of 2 bases from V and 7 bases from J, the junction contained 3 bases not matched to a gene. The CDR3, as DNA: TGTGCCAGCAGTGAACGACAGGGGATTGGCTACACCTTC. Translating gives CASSERQGIGYTF.

The rearrangement joins TRBV7-2 to TRBJ2-1; 10 nucleotides match TRBD1. Per the germline V gene, CDR1 is SGHTA and CDR2 is FQGNSA. Unmatched junction bases numbered 3, after V lost 6 bases and J lost 4 bases. This CDR3 has 14 amino acids. The CDR3 reads CASRPGQGYNEQFF. The DNA for the CDR3 is TGTGCCAGCAGGCCGGGACAGGGGTACAATGAGCAGTTCTTC.

This sequence joins TRBV7-2 and TRBJ1-3; D is perhaps TRBD1 (5 bases). This CDR3 is built from 16 residues. V gave up 1 base and J gave up 2 bases, with 12 bases separating them. Looked up from germline, CDR1 is SGHTA and CDR2 is FQGNSA. CDR3 DNA sequence: TGTGCCAGCAGCTTAGTTCGGGCAGGGACTGGAAACACCATATATTTT. This codes for CASSLVRAGTGNTIYF.

This clone was detected ten times or more. This chain joins TRBV15 and TRBJ2-7, with 7 bases fitting TRBD1. J lost 7 bases, V lost 1 base, and 10 bases had no gene match. The CDR3 is 15 residues long. The germline CDR1 and CDR2 sequences are LNHNV and YYDKDF (reference sequence). For the CDR3, the DNA is TGTGCCACCAGCAGAGTCCTCCCCACAGGGGAAGAGCAGTACTTC. As protein: CATSRVLPTGEEQYF. Using reference TRBV15 and TRBJ2-7 for the parts outside the CDR3, the full variable domain is DAMVIQNPRYQVTQFGKPVTLSCSQTLNHNVMYWYQQKSSQAPKLLFHYYDKDFNNEADTPDNFQSRRPNTSFCFLDIRSPGLGDTAMYLCATSRVLPTGEEQYFGPGTRLTVT.

This chain connects TRBV4-2 to TRBJ2-1; D may be TRBD1 (5 bases). Germline CDR1 is LGHNA and CDR2 is YNFKEQ. Trimming left V 5 bases short and J 5 bases short, with 25 bases between. The CDR3 has 18 residues. CDR3 coding DNA: TGTGCCAGCAGCTCTACTATCTCAGGGCCCTCAAGCCACAATGAGCAGTTCTTC. It encodes CASSSTISGPSSHNEQFF.

V gene TRBV19 combines with J gene TRBJ2-7, with D possibly TRBD1 on 5 matching bases. Trimming left V 3 bases short and J 6 bases short, with 24 bases between. The CDR3 is 17 amino acids. Per the germline V gene, CDR1 is LNHDA and CDR2 is SQIVND (reference sequence). This chain's CDR3 is CASSIPSRQGSLGEQYF. The CDR3 nucleotides are TGTGCCAGTAGTATCCCTTCTCGCCAGGGTTCCCTCGGCGAGCAGTACTTC.

The chain links TRBV9 to TRBJ2-7; the match to TRBD1 covers 7 bases. The germline CDR1 and CDR2 sequences are SGDLS and YYNGEE. V trimming: 3 bases; J trimming: 4 bases; junction bases outside the gene matches: 1. The CDR3 loop spans 12 amino acids. The CDR3 sequence: CASSATGYEQYF. The CDR3 nucleotides read TGTGCCAGCAGCGCGACAGGGTACGAGCAGTACTTC.

The chain uses TRBV9 and TRBJ2-5, with 7 bases identical to TRBD1. Germline V gene data show CDR1 as SGDLS and CDR2 as YYNGEE. The J segment lost 2 bases and the V segment lost 4 bases, leaving 8 bases of the junction unmatched. The CDR3 is 15 amino acids. The CDR3 sequence: CASSSRQGPQETQYF. DNA for the CDR3: TGTGCCAGCAGCTCCCGACAGGGACCTCAAGAGACCCAGTACTTC.